This entry is about one TCR beta chain. Its binding antigen is unknown. Base-call qualities are not available, and no considerably larger clone is one nucleotide away. Using the deep immunoSEQ assay, TCR CDR3 regions were amplified from genomic DNA by multiplex PCR. Extracted genomic DNA from each cell subset was spread evenly across all wells of several immunoSEQ 96-well plates, with each plate serving as a replicate. For sorted subsets, around 0.2 ug of genomic DNA, equivalent to some 30,000 T cell genomes, went into each replicate PCR. Purified libraries were measured with a Qubit 3.0 fluorometer, size-checked on a Bioanalyzer 2100, and measured again with the KAPA Library Quantification kit. Each immunoSEQ 96-well plate was sequenced on its own single-read 150-cycle Illumina NextSeq 550 flow cell. The authors' analysis ran thus. Because the immunoSEQ output held only junctional sequences and lacked quality scores, the filtering could not match the filtering applied to full-length reads. Sequences were annotated with PyIR, a Python wrapper for IgBLAST v1.9, and V/J genes and CDR3 were assigned using IMGT germline references. Any read was removed if the V/J assignment was weak (E-value above 1e-6), the CDR3 was missing, or the read contained stop codons, out-of-frame junctions, or ambiguous translated residues. V3J clonotypes were defined as sequences sharing an identical inferred V gene, J gene, and CDR3 amino acid sequence. To compute the percentage overlap between repertoires, the number of shared unique clonotypes was divided by the size of the smaller repertoire. Repertoire richness was assessed with RTK rarefaction, the Chao1 estimator, and Recon v2.1 estimates of unobserved clonotypes. OLGA was used to compute generation probabilities for all TCRbeta clonotypes that the gDNA method yielded from a handful of donors. TCRdb obtained this table from immuneACCESS and retained in-frame rearrangements with V and J assigned. These tables miss some clones; where compared with another copy, unresolved V genes account for less than half of the shortfall, and the remainder is unexplained. V and J calls and clone size are given by that table; D and trimming were obtained from the DNA. This sample is represented by about 2 million clones; roughly 94% of them were singletons. 1.2% of the sample is taken by the ten largest.

The sample is drawn from a study of shared clonotypes between healthy human individuals (dated by TCRdb to 2018 to 2021). With regard to the full study: Two women and a few men aged 18 to 49 years were included in the cohort. For each donor, CD4 naive and CD4 memory were each run on three plates, CD8 naive on two plates, and CD8 memory on one plate. Blood TCR repertoires of about 5 healthy adults were deeply sequenced to estimate repertoire size and the extent of clonotype sharing between individuals. Libraries were prepared and TCR repertoires were sequenced by different laboratories using diverse techniques, in order to increase sequencing depth and limit assay-specific biases. Between about 0.94 and 8.9 billion PBMCs per donor were obtained by leukapheresis. Overall results and qualifications from the work: Naive subsets generally had larger estimated clonotype richness than memory subsets did. The small number of donors limited the genetic and exposure-history diversity represented. Rarefaction of sorted-subset datasets indicated incomplete sequencing despite the large sequencing depth. About 4.5% of naive CD4, 3.5% of naive CD8, 2.3% of memory CD4, and more than 0.35% of memory CD8 clonotypes were shared across several donors. Pairwise subsampling led to the expectation that sequencing depth would affect the degree of clonotype sharing among donors. Sampling was restricted to blood, and TCR repertoires in tissue are likely to differ from TCR repertoires in blood. Higher generation probabilities were observed for clonotypes shared by all four sorted-subset donors than for non-shared clonotypes.

For the CD8 naive samples, CD45RO-negative cells were positively selected for CCR7, yielding a CD45RA+CCR7+ population from which TemRA cells were excluded. The donors were healthy, HIV-negative adults who had no recently reported acute infections or vaccinations. Every donor was a Caucasian adult residing in Nashville, Tennessee, USA. Blood was obtained by leukapheresis, after which PBMCs were separated by Ficoll-Histopaque density gradient centrifugation and cryopreserved in liquid nitrogen vapor phase. Analytical flow cytometry was used to check the purity and quantity of every magnetically sorted T cell population. Genomic DNA was isolated from every sorted fraction and measured by UV absorbance on a Nanodrop 2000c. This TCR was recovered from a man between 18 and 35 years old in good health. Sequencing was carried out using naive CD8+ T cells sorted from blood. Sample cell subset or site, as interpreted from the label and publication: CD45RA+CCR7+.

The nucleotides are TGTGCCAGCAGCGTAGAGGCCGAATCAGATACGCAGTATTTT. Protein translation: CASSVEAESDTQYF. The chain uses TRBV9 and TRBJ2-3; the D gene cannot be resolved reliably. Sequences SGDLS (CDR1) and YYNGEE (CDR2) are obtained from the germline V gene. The CDR3 goes from the cysteine to the phenylalanine over 14 residues. Only CDR3 DNA is held: 42 bases, read in frame from base 1. V and J lose 0 bases and 4 bases, and a span of 9 bases separates them.